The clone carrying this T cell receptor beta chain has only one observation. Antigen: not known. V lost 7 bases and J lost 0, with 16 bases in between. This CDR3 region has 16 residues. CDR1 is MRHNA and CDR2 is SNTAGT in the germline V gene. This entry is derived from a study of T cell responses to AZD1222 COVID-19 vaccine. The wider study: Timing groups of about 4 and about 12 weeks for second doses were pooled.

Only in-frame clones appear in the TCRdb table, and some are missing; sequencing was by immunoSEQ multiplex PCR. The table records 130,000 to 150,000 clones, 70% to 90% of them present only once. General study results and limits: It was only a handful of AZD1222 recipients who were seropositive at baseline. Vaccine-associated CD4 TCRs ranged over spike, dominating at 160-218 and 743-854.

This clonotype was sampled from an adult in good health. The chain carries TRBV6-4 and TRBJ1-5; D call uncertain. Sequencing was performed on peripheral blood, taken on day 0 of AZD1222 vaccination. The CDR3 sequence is CASMPAQSLSNQPQHF. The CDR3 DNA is TGTGCCAGCATGCCCGCACAGTCTCTTAGCAATCAGCCCCAGCATTTT.